This is a list of T cell receptor beta chains from one sample in a study of T cell responses to AZD1222 COVID-19 vaccine. Libraries were prepared by immunoSEQ multiplex PCR; TCRdb keeps only in-frame clonotypes and omits some of them. The repertoire holds about 170,000 clones, with around 88% as singletons. Sequenced here: peripheral blood, sampled 28 days after the second AZD1222 dose. The receptors originated from an adult who received the AZD1222 COVID-19 vaccine. Both conserved end residues are part of each CDR3. Each record gives: J gene, D gene, V gene, clone size, CDR3 DNA, CDR3 protein. The D gene is left open where the match is weak. Only some rows state a clone size, as once, few, many or a class for expanded clones.

TRBJ2-7	.	TRBV14	.	TGTGCCAGCAGCCTGGACAGCGAGCAGTACTTC	CASSLDSEQYF
TRBJ2-7	TRBD2	TRBV28	.	TGTGCCAGCAGTTTAGTTAGCGGGGGGTTCACCTACGAGCAGTACTTC	CASSLVSGGFTYEQYF
TRBJ1-5	.	TRBV9	.	TGTGCCAGCAGCGTAGGTCCCCCTAATCAGCCCCAGCATTTT	CASSVGPPNQPQHF
TRBJ2-2	.	TRBV5-1	once	TGCGCCAGCAGCTTCAGGGTCCCGAACACCGGGGAGCTGTTTTTT	CASSFRVPNTGELFF
TRBJ1-1	.	TRBV4-3	.	TGCGCCAGCAGCCAAGGGGGTGGGGCCACTGAAGCTTTCTTT	CASSQGGGATEAFF
TRBJ1-2	.	TRBV5-4	.	TGTGCCAGCAGCTTGGGGTCAGGGAGCCGAAGCTACACCTTC	CASSLGSGSRSYTF
TRBJ1-3	.	TRBV30	.	TGTGCCTGGAGTGTGGGGGCCGGGGGCTCTGGAAACACCATATATTTT	CAWSVGAGGSGNTIYF
TRBJ2-3	.	TRBV7-9	.	TGTGCCAGCAGCCTTAGGGGGGGGCGAGATACGCAGTATTTT	CASSLRGGRDTQYF
TRBJ1-1	.	TRBV10-1	.	TGCGCCAGCAGTGAGAAGAGGAACACTGAAGCTTTCTTT	CASSEKRNTEAFF
TRBJ1-2	.	TRBV6-5	.	TGTGCCAGCAGTTACAGGACAAAGGGTGGCTACACCTTC	CASSYRTKGGYTF